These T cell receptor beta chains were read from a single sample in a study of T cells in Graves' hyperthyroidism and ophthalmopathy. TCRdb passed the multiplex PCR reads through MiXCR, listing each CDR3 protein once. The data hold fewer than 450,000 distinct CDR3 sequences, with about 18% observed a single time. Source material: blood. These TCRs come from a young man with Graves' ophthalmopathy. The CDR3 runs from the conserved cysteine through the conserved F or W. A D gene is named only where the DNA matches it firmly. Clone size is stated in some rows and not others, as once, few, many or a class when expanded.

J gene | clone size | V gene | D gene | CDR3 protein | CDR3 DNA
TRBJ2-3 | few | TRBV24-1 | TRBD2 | CATSDPRGGTAITDTQYF | TGTGCCACCAGTGATCCCCGGGGGGGGACGGCGATCACAGATACGCAGTATTTT
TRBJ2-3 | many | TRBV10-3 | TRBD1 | CAISDGTGWTDTQYF | TGTGCCATCAGCGATGGGACAGGGTGGACAGATACGCAGTATTTT
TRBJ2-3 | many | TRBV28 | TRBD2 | CASSSTRRGGQQSTDTQYF | TGTGCCAGCAGTTCCACGAGGCGGGGGGGCCAACAAAGCACAGATACGCAGTATTTT
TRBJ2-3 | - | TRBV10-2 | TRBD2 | CASRKPISGGGTDTQYF | TGCGCCAGCAGAAAACCGATTAGCGGGGGAGGCACAGATACGCAGTATTTT
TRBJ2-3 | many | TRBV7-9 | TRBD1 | CASSFTGGADTQYF | TGTGCCAGCAGCTTTACAGGGGGCGCAGATACGCAGTATTTT
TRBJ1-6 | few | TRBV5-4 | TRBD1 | CASSLDRGDYNSPLHF | TGTGCCAGCAGCTTGGACAGGGGAGACTATAATTCACCCCTCCACTTT
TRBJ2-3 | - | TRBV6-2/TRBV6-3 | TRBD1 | CASSWTGHRYAVF | TGTGCCAGCAGCTGGACAGGGCACAGATACGCAGTATTT
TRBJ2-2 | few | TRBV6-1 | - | CASSSRVLNTGELFF | TGTGCCAGCAGTTCCAGGGTCTTAAACACCGGGGAGCTGTTTTTT
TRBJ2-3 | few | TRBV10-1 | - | CASSQGTPYNTQYF | TGCGCCAGCAGTCAAGGGACCCCTTATAATACGCAGTATTTT
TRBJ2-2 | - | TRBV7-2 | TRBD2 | CASSSTSGGWGGELFF | TGTGCCAGCAGCTCGACTAGCGGGGGGTGGGGCGGGGAGCTGTTTTTT
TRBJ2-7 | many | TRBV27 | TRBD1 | CASSFGQGREQYF | TGTGCCAGCAGTTTTGGACAGGGGAGGGAGCAGTACTTC
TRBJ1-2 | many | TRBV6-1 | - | CASSSPSYRGAGGYTF | TGTGCCAGCAGTTCTCCCTCGTATAGGGGCGCAGGGGGCTACACCTTC
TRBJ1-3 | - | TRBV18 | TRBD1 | CASQRQGVSGNTIYF | TGTGCCAGCCAGCGCCAGGGGGTCTCTGGAAACACCATATATTTT
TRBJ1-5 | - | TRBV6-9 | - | CAPEGVHSNQPQHF | TGTGCCCCTGAGGGGGTACATAGCAATCAGCCCCAGCATTTT
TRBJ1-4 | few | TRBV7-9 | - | CASSLAGWNEKLFF | TGTGCCAGCAGCCTGGCCGGTTGGAATGAAAAACTGTTTTTT
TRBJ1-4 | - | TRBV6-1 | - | CASSDLQGYNEKLFF | TGTGCCAGCAGTGACTTACAGGGATATAATGAAAAACTGTTTTTT
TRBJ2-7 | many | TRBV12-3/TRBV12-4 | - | CASSLSLSYEQYF | TGTGCCAGCAGTCTTAGCCTCTCCTACGAGCAGTACTTC
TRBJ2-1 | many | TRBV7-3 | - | CASTLDSLTPEQFF | TGTGCCAGCACGCTTGACAGTTTAACACCTGAGCAGTTCTTC
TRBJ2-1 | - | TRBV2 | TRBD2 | CASSDSGGAHEQFF | TGTGCCAGCAGTGATAGCGGGGGGGCCCATGAGCAGTTCTTC
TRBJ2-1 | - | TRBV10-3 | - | CAISESGEQFF | TGTGCCATCAGTGAGTCGGGTGAGCAGTTCTTC
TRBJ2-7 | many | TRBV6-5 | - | CASSYGGVDFYEQYF | TGTGCCAGCAGTTACGGCGGGGTGGACTTCTACGAGCAGTACTTC
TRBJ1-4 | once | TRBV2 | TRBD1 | CASTPGQLNEKLFF | TGTGCCAGCACCCCGGGACAGCTAAATGAAAAACTGTTTTTT
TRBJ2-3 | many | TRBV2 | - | CASRPRDLGDTQYF | TGTGCCAGCAGGCCTCGCGACCTCGGGGATACGCAGTATTTT
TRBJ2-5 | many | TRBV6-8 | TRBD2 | CASSNSRGGLYETQYF | TGTGCCAGCAGCAACAGTCGGGGGGGCCTTTACGAGACCCAGTACTTC
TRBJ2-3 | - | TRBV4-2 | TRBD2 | CASSPRAGGPGVQDTQYF | TGTGCCAGCAGCCCCCGGGCGGGGGGCCCGGGGGTGCAAGATACGCAGTATTTT
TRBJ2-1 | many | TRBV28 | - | CASSEGLDYNEQFF | TGTGCCAGCAGTGAGGGACTGGATTACAATGAGCAGTTCTTC
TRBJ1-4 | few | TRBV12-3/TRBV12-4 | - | CASSEVLEKLFF | TGTGCCAGCAGTGAGGTTCTCGAAAAACTGTTTTTT
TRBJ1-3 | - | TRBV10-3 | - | CAISEVAGGPGNTIYF | TGTGCCATCAGTGAGGTGGCGGGGGGGCCTGGAAACACCATATATTTT
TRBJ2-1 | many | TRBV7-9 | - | CASSSSGDLVGFF | TGTGCCAGCAGCAGTTCGGGAGATCTGGTAGGGTTCTTC
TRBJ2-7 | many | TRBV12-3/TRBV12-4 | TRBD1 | CASALGQGAGEQYF | TGTGCCAGCGCCCTGGGCCAGGGGGCGGGGGAGCAGTACTTC
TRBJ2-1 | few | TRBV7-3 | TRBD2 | CASSSGGLAGYNEQFF | TGTGCCAGCAGCTCAGGGGGACTAGCGGGTTACAATGAGCAGTTCTTC
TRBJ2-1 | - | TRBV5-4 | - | CASSPSGGPSYNEQFF | TGTGCCAGCAGCCCCAGTGGGGGGCCCTCCTACAATGAGCAGTTCTTC
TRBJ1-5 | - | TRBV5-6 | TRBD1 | CASSLRLQGASQPQHF | TGTGCCAGCAGCTTGAGGTTGCAGGGGGCGAGTCAGCCCCAGCATTTT